The 23 T cell receptor beta chains listed next were all sequenced from one sample in a study of graft-versus-host responses after intestinal transplantation. Libraries were prepared by immunoSEQ multiplex PCR; TCRdb keeps only in-frame clonotypes and omits some of them. In the table there are roughly 6,900 clones, roughly 25% of which are singletons. Responders labeled with CFSE (approximately 200,000) were plated with approximately 200,000 irradiated, violet-dye-labeled stimulators. This sample comprised alloreactive CD8+ T cells from a mixed lymphocyte reaction culture, obtained before transplantation. Regarding subset: CFSE-low proliferating T cells sorted from roughly 6-day pre-transplant mixed lymphocyte reaction (GvH or HvG direction). The receptor set was obtained from a human patient who was an organ donor for intestinal transplantation.

This clone is labeled as medium-sized. This chain joins TRBV27 and TRBJ1-1; D possibly corresponds to TRBD1 (6 bases). The CDR3 is 13 amino acids. Trimming shortened V by 5 bases and J by 3 bases, and 10 bases separated the two germline ends. From germline, CDR1 is MNHEY and CDR2 SMNVEV (reference sequence). The DNA of the CDR3 is TGTGCCAGCAGTCCCACAGGGTACACTGAAGCTTTCTTT. It yields the protein CASSPTGYTEAFF.

This clone was seen a handful of times. J is TRBJ2-7 and V is TRBV7-3; 7 bases align to TRBD2. The CDR3 totals 15 residues. Looked up from germline, CDR1 is SGHTA and CDR2 is FQGTGA. Trimming removed 2 bases from V and 2 bases from J; junction bases left unmatched: 6. CDR3: CASSLVGTTAYEQYF. In nucleotides, the CDR3 is TGTGCCAGCAGCTTAGTGGGGACTACCGCCTACGAGCAGTACTTC.

The rearrangement links TRBV27 to TRBJ2-7; TRBD2 is a possible D gene (6 bases). The germline CDR1 and CDR2 sequences are MNHEY and SMNVEV (reference sequence). The V end lost 3 bases, the J end lost 3 bases, and 18 bases lay between the germline ends. The CDR3 runs 16 residues. CDR3 bases: TGTGCCAGCAGTTTCTCCGGGGACGGGAGTTTCTACGAGCAGTACTTC. Its translation: CASSFSGDGSFYEQYF.

V is TRBV7-7 and J is TRBJ2-5, with D possibly called TRBD1 or TRBD2 (6 bases each). Trimming pared 1 base from V and 5 bases from J, leaving 14 bases between. Germline V lookup: CDR1 SSHAT, CDR2 FNYEAQ (reference sequence). CDR3 size: 15 residues. DNA of the CDR3: TGTGCCAGCAGCTTAGGTGGAGGGGGGCAGGAGACCCAGTACTTC. Encoded protein: CASSLGGGGQETQYF.

This clone turned up a few times. The rearrangement uses TRBV5-6 and TRBJ2-7, with 11 bases identical to TRBD2. CDR1 SGHDT and CDR2 YYEEEE come from the germline V gene. This CDR3 region has 16 residues. Germline trimming cut 1 base from V and 4 bases from J; bases unmatched to any gene: 7. CDR3 in amino acids: CASSLYLAGGIYEQYF. CDR3 DNA: TGTGCCAGCAGCTTGTACCTAGCGGGGGGAATATACGAGCAGTACTTC.

The V and J genes are TRBV7-9 and TRBJ2-2; D is perhaps TRBD2 (5 bases). The CDR3 is made up of 16 amino acids. Germline-derived CDR1 and CDR2 are SEHNR and FQNEAQ (reference sequence). Trimming pared 2 bases from V and 2 bases from J, leaving 12 bases between. CDR3 sequence: CASSLYSVQNTGELFF. The CDR3 coding sequence is TGTGCCAGCAGCTTATATAGCGTCCAAAACACCGGGGAGCTGTTTTTT.

This clone has more than one count but fewer than ten. One junction end disagrees with the germline gene, perhaps due to a read error. The V gene is TRBV5-4, the J gene TRBJ2-1, with 8 bases fitting TRBD2. The length of the CDR3 is 16 residues. Germline lookup yields CDR1 SGHNT and CDR2 YYREEE (reference sequence). The CDR3 loop reads CASSQDWLAGYNEQFF. In DNA form, the CDR3 reads TGCGCCAGCAGCCAAGATTGGCTAGCGGGTTACAATGAGCAGTTCTTC.

The rearrangement links TRBV7-6 to TRBJ2-2, with unresolved D. Trimming cost V 1 base and J 1 base, with 7 bases left between them. Germline V gene data show CDR1 as SGHVS and CDR2 as FNYEAQ. CDR3 size: 15 residues. The CDR3 reads CASSLDPGNTGELFF. The CDR3 DNA reads TGTGCCAGCAGCTTAGACCCGGGGAACACCGGGGAGCTGTTTTTT.

This clone was seen only a few times. The V gene is TRBV11-2, the J gene TRBJ2-7; D is uncertain. This CDR3 is 11 amino acids long. Per germline, CDR1 SGHAT and CDR2 FQNNGV. Trimming stripped 4 bases from V and 4 bases from J, with 5 bases between. CDR3 amino acids: CASSSGYEQYF. The CDR3 DNA reads as TGTGCCAGCAGCTCGGGTTACGAGCAGTACTTC. The full variable domain, in which reference TRBV11-2 and TRBJ2-7 provide the parts outside the CDR3, is EAGVAQSPRYKIIEKRQSVAFWCNPISGHATLYWYQQILGQGPKLLIQFQNNGVVDDSQLPKDRFSAERLKGVDSTLKIQPAKLEDSAVYLCASSSGYEQYFGPGTRLTVT.

V usage is TRBV4-3 and J usage is TRBJ1-3, with D unclear. The CDR3 runs to 16 residues. V was clipped by 1 base and J by 4 bases, with 14 bases between them. CDR1 is LGHNA, CDR2 YSLEER, per germline. The CDR3 protein is CASSQVIGLGGNTIYF. In DNA form, the CDR3 reads TGCGCCAGCAGCCAAGTGATAGGGTTGGGAGGAAACACCATATATTTT.

The chain employs TRBV29-1 and TRBJ2-3; 10 bases agree with TRBD2. CDR1 and CDR2 (germline): SQVTM, ANQGSEA. Trimming took 0 bases from V and 2 from J; bases not matched to a gene: 5. The CDR3 has 16 residues. This CDR3 is CSVEDEGLAYTDTQYF. DNA for the CDR3: TGCAGCGTTGAAGATGAGGGACTAGCGTACACAGATACGCAGTATTTT.

This clone is labeled medium-sized. V usage is TRBV10-1 and J usage is TRBJ2-7; D remains ambiguous. CDR1 and CDR2 (germline): WNHNN, SYGVQD (reference sequence). The CDR3 has 13 amino acids. The ends were cut back, 7 bases at V and 2 bases at J, with 12 bases in the middle. CDR3 nucleotides: TGCGCCAGCACGGGCGCCGTTGCCTACGAGCAGTACTTC. As protein: CASTGAVAYEQYF.

The chain couples TRBV7-9 to TRBJ1-1; D not resolved. The CDR3 is made up of 12 amino acids. The V and J ends lost 2 bases and 11 bases respectively, with 12 bases between them. CDR1 and CDR2 (germline): SEHNR, FQNEAQ (reference sequence). CDR3 coding DNA: TGTGCCAGCAGCTTAATGAGCTCCTCGGCTTTCTTT. Its protein is CASSLMSSSAFF. The variable domain in full, with the rest retrieved from reference TRBV7-9 and TRBJ1-1, is DTGVSQNPRHKITKRGQNVTFRCDPISEHNRLYWYRQTLGQGPEFLTYFQNEAQLEKSRLLSDRFSAERPKGSFSTLEIQRTEQGDSAMYLCASSLMSSSAFFGQGTRLTVV.

The V and J genes are TRBV4-2 and TRBJ2-7; no definite D call. Trimming removed 5 bases from V and 5 bases from J, with 10 bases in between. The CDR3 runs to 12 residues. Germline CDR1 reads LGHNA; CDR2 reads YNFKEQ. Here the CDR3 DNA reads TGTGCCAGCAGCTTCAGGAGCCACGAGCAGTACTTC. Translating gives CASSFRSHEQYF.

The V and J genes are TRBV28 and TRBJ2-5; 12 bases line up with TRBD2. CDR1 and CDR2 (germline): MDHEN, SYDVKM. CDR3 size: 16 residues. V gave up 2 bases and J gave up 6 bases; unmatched junction bases: 7. CDR3 DNA sequence: TGTGCCAGCAGTTTACTAGCGGGAGGGCCTAGGAAGACCCAGTACTTC. It translates to CASSLLAGGPRKTQYF.

The sample holds a few counts of this clone. The chain is built from TRBV27 and TRBJ2-1, with D tentatively TRBD1 (6 bases). Trimming stripped 3 bases from V and 10 bases from J, with 25 bases between. Per germline, CDR1 MNHEY and CDR2 SMNVEV (reference sequence). The CDR3 is 17 amino acids. This chain's CDR3 is CASSLALTGLGSGEQFF. The CDR3 DNA is TGTGCCAGCAGTTTGGCTCTGACAGGTTTGGGGAGTGGCGAGCAGTTCTTC.

This clone showed up just a few times. V is TRBV7-8 and J is TRBJ2-5; possibly TRBD2 for D (6 bases). This CDR3 has 16 amino acids. The V gene's germline CDR1 is SGHVS and CDR2 FQNEAQ. V lost 5 bases and J lost 5, with 21 bases in between. CDR3 DNA: TGTGCCAGCAGCCAACCATTTGGGGGAGGAGGGGAGACCCAGTACTTC. The encoded protein is CASSQPFGGGGETQYF. The whole variable domain, filled in from reference TRBV7-8 and TRBJ2-5, reads GAGVSQSPRYKVAKRGQDVALRCDPISGHVSLFWYQQALGQGPEFLTYFQNEAQLDKSGLPSDRFFAERPEGSVSTLKIQRTQQEDSAVYLCASSQPFGGGGETQYFGPGTRLLVL.

In this sample, this clone is medium-sized. The chain links TRBV4-1 to TRBJ1-1, with D maybe TRBD1 (6 bases). Trimming cost V 2 bases and J 5 bases, with 6 bases left between them. Per germline, CDR1 MGHRA and CDR2 YSYEKL. The CDR3 covers 12 residues. The CDR3 reads CASSQQGTEAFF. Here the CDR3 DNA reads TGCGCCAGCAGCCAACAGGGGACTGAAGCTTTCTTT.

In its sample, this clone ranks as large. The chain is built from TRBV6-6 and TRBJ2-1, with 9 bases fitting TRBD2. The germline CDR1 and CDR2 sequences are MNHNY and SVGAGI (reference sequence). The V gene end was trimmed by 5 bases and the J gene end by 6 bases; junction bases not matched to a gene: 8. CDR3 size: 15 residues. CDR3 sequence (DNA): TGTGCCAGCAGTCCCGTAGCGGGAGTGGCCAATGAGCAGTTCTTC. This encodes CASSPVAGVANEQFF.

This clone is judged medium-sized. This chain uses TRBV29-1 with TRBJ2-7; TRBD1 agrees at 8 bases. Germline V gene sequence: CDR1 SQVTM, CDR2 ANQGSEA. The V gene end was trimmed by 3 bases and the J gene end by 0 bases; junction bases not matched to a gene: 1. CDR3 length: 13 amino acids. The CDR3 reads CSVETGASYEQYF. The CDR3 DNA reads as TGCAGCGTTGAGACAGGGGCCTCCTACGAGCAGTACTTC.

This sequence joins TRBV19 and TRBJ1-1; D is unresolved. Germline assignment: CDR1 LNHDA and CDR2 SQIVND (reference sequence). The CDR3 sequence is 12 residues long. Trimming stripped 4 bases from V and 10 bases from J, with 13 bases between. The CDR3 reads CASSTQPPRAFF. DNA for the CDR3: TGTGCCAGTAGTACACAACCACCGCGAGCTTTCTTT.

This rearrangement joins TRBV28 to TRBJ2-7; D might be TRBD2 (7 bases). This CDR3 is built from 18 residues. CDR1 is MDHEN and CDR2 is SYDVKM in the germline V gene. V lost 2 bases and J lost 3, with 23 bases in between. The DNA for the CDR3 is TGTGCCAGCAGTTTAAAGGTTCGGGGGGCCTCCTTAAGCTACGAGCAGTACTTC. Amino acids: CASSLKVRGASLSYEQYF.

The sample holds a few counts of this clone. The V and J genes are TRBV29-1 and TRBJ2-1; 15 bases are a match to TRBD2. Germline loops: CDR1 SQVTM, CDR2 ANQGSEA. The CDR3 is 18 residues long. The junction had 6 bases not matched to a gene; V was cut back by 3 bases and J by 0 bases. The CDR3 loop reads CSVDGLAGGVSSYNEQFF. CDR3 in DNA: TGCAGCGTTGACGGACTAGCGGGAGGGGTTAGCTCCTACAATGAGCAGTTCTTC.